These 13 T cell receptor delta chains share one sample of origin, sequenced in a study of gamma-delta chains in newborns, infants, children. TCRdb re-called clones from the reads via CATT. The table includes approximately 6,900 delta-chain clones, under 2.5% detected once. Sequencing used blood. Receptors were obtained from a child who was a newborn, infant or young child, either healthy, febrile or measles-vaccinated (not recorded which).

This clone is medium-sized within its sample. Other DNA sequences within the sample encode an identical CDR3. The rearrangement uses TRDV2 and TRDJ2, with 9 bases identical to TRDD3. V was clipped by 2 bases and J by 0 bases; unmatched bases: 6. The CDR3 loop spans 17 amino acids. Germline V gene data show CDR1 as GEAIGNYY and CDR2 as EKD. As DNA, the CDR3 is TGTGCCTGTGACAAGCTGGGGGATGGGACTTTGACAGCACAACTCTTCTTT. This gives the protein CACDKLGDGTLTAQLFF.

This clone has only a few counts. TCRdb pairs this DNA with a much larger clone's protein that differs at residue 2, likely a read error; the protein shown was translated from the DNA. The chain has TRDV2 and TRDJ3; 10 positions match TRDD3. The CDR3 extends over 19 amino acids. Per germline, CDR1 GEAIGNYY and CDR2 EKD. The CDR3 sequence: CSCDTLGDKGSWDTRQMFF. The DNA of the CDR3 is TGTTCCTGTGACACCCTGGGGGATAAGGGCTCCTGGGACACCCGACAGATGTTTTTC.

Relative to its sample, this clone is medium-sized. The chain employs TRDV1 and TRDJ1, with 8 nucleotides matching TRDD3. Looked up from germline, CDR1 is TSWWSYY and CDR2 is QGS. The CDR3 contains 22 residues. V was clipped by 1 base and J by 1 base; unmatched bases: 23. This CDR3 is CALGERELHKGTGGLGTDKLIF. For the CDR3, the DNA is TGTGCTCTTGGGGAACGGGAACTACACAAGGGTACTGGGGGCCTAGGCACCGATAAACTCATCTTT.

Points on this clone: TCRdb's listed protein matches a much larger clone and diverges from this DNA's translation at residue 11, likely through a read error; the protein shown comes from the DNA. The chain combines TRDV2 with TRDJ3, with 8 positions matching TRDD3. The J segment lost 2 bases and the V segment lost 0 bases, leaving 8 bases of the junction unmatched. CDR3 size: 19 residues. Germline V gives CDR1 GEAIGNYY, CDR2 EKD. CDR3 in DNA: TGTGCCTGTGACACCGTACTGGGGGCGAGCCCCTGGGACACCCGACAGATGTTTTTC. Translation gives CACDTVLGASPWDTRQMFF.

Comment on this clone: This sample also contains other DNA sequences that code for the same CDR3. The chain carries TRDV2 and TRDJ3, with 10 bases identical to TRDD3. J was trimmed by 4 bases and V by 0 bases; bases with no gene match: 5. The CDR3 consists of 18 residues. The germline gives CDR1 GEAIGNYY, CDR2 EKD. The chain's CDR3 is CACDTAGGYAWDTRQMFF. CDR3 in DNA: TGTGCCTGTGACACCGCGGGGGGATACGCGTGGGACACCCGACAGATGTTTTTC.

Worth noting for this clone: A read error is the likely source, as a far larger clone sits one nucleotide away. The same CDR3 arises from other DNA sequences in this sample as well. This chain links TRDV2 with TRDJ3; 12 bases are shared with TRDD3. The CDR3 runs 16 residues. The germline V gene encodes CDR1 GEAIGNYY and CDR2 EKD. The DNA for the CDR3 is TGTGCCTGTACTGGGGGATACCCCTGGGACACCCGCCAGATGTTTTTC. Protein sequence: CACTGGYPWDTRQMFF.

V gene TRDV1 combines with J gene TRDJ2, with 13 positions matching TRDD3. The germline gives CDR1 TSWWSYY, CDR2 QGS. The ends lost 6 bases at V and 2 bases at J; junction bases unmatched: 21. This CDR3 is built from 22 residues. This chain's CDR3 is CALGASFPIRTGGYGLTAQLFF. The CDR3 DNA reads as TGTGCTCTTGGTGCTTCCTTCCCGATTCGTACTGGGGGATACGGGTTGACAGCACAACTCTTCTTT.

As concerns this clone: This likely stems from a read error, as it lies one base from a far larger clone. The sample holds other DNA sequences that translate to the same CDR3. The V call is TRDV2, the J call TRDJ3; D possibly corresponds to TRDD3 (6 bases). The germline V gene has CDR1 GEAIGNYY and CDR2 EKD. This CDR3 is built from 18 residues. The CDR3 reads CACDLRGEGPWDTRQMFF. The CDR3 DNA follows: TGTGCCTGTGACCTGCGGGGGGAAGGGCCCTGGGACACCCGACAGATGTTCTTC.

In its sample, this clone ranks as medium-sized (0.01 to 0.1%). Other nucleotide sequences from this sample produce the same CDR3. This chain connects TRDV2 to TRDJ3; 13 bases match TRDD3. J gave up 0 bases and V 3 bases, and 1 base lay outside the gene matches. The CDR3 runs 18 residues. Germline V gene data show CDR1 as GEAIGNYY and CDR2 as EKD. The CDR3 here is CACDYWGIRSWDTRQMFF. CDR3 nucleotide sequence: TGTGCCTGTGACTACTGGGGGATACGCTCCTGGGACACCCGACAGATGTTTTTC.

By share, this clone counts as medium-sized (0.01 to 0.1%). The sample has other DNA sequences that encode this CDR3 too. The rearrangement uses TRDV2 and TRDJ2, with 8 bases lining up with TRDD3. With 2 bases clipped from V and 5 bases from J, the junction kept 3 bases outside the gene matches. The CDR3 is 14 amino acids. Germline CDR1 and CDR2: GEAIGNYY and EKD. The CDR3 DNA follows: TGTGCCTGTGACAAAGTGGGGGATACAGCACAACTCTTCTTT. Translation: CACDKVGDTAQLFF.

As for this clone: This clone may be a read error of a much larger clone one base away. Other DNA sequences from this sample encode an identical CDR3 as well. The chain recombines TRDV2 with TRDJ3; 7 bases agree with TRDD3. The germline CDR1 and CDR2 sequences are GEAIGNYY and EKD. CDR3 length equals 19 residues. The CDR3 region has the DNA TGTGCCTGTGACACCGGGGGATGGATGCAGTCCTGGGACACCCGGCAGATGTTTTTC. It specifies CACDTGGWMQSWDTRQMFF.

This clone was recorded a few times. Given a far larger clone just one base away, this is likely a sequencing read error. Within the sample, other DNA sequences also encode this same CDR3. V usage is TRDV2 and J usage is TRDJ2; 10 nucleotides agree with TRDD3. The length of the CDR3 is 15 residues. Germline lookup yields CDR1 GEAIGNYY and CDR2 EKD. This CDR3 reads CACDTLLGDDTQLFF. In DNA, the CDR3 is TGTGCCTGCGACACCCTACTGGGGGATGACACACAACTCTTCTTT.

As regards this clone: The protein TCRdb gives is from a much larger clone and does not agree with this DNA's translation at residue 11, likely a read error; the protein shown here comes from the DNA. CDR3 nucleotide sequence: TGTGCTCTTGGGGACCCCAAAACTACGTCACCTAGGCGGGAAACCGATAAACTCATCTTT. Protein: CALGDPKTTSPRRETDKLIF. The gene calls are TRDV1 and TRDJ1; D is ambiguous. Germline V lookup: CDR1 TSWWSYY, CDR2 QGS. This CDR3 is built from 20 residues. Trimming stripped 3 bases from V and 2 bases from J, with 28 bases between.